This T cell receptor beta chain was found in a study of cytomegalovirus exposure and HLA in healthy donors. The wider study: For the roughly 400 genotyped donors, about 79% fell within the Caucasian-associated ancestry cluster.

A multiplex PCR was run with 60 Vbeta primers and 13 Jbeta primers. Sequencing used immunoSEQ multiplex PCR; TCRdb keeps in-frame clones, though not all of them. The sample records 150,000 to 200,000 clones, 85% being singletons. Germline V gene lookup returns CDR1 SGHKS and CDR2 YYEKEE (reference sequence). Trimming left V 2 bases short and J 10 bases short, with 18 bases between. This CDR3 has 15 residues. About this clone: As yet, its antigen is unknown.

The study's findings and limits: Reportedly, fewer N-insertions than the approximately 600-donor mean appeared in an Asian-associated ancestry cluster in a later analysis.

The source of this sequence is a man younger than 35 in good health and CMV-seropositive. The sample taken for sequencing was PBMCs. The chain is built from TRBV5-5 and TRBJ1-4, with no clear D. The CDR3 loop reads CASSFKRESLGKLFF. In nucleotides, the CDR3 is TGTGCCAGCAGCTTTAAAAGGGAGAGCTTGGGAAAACTGTTTTTT.